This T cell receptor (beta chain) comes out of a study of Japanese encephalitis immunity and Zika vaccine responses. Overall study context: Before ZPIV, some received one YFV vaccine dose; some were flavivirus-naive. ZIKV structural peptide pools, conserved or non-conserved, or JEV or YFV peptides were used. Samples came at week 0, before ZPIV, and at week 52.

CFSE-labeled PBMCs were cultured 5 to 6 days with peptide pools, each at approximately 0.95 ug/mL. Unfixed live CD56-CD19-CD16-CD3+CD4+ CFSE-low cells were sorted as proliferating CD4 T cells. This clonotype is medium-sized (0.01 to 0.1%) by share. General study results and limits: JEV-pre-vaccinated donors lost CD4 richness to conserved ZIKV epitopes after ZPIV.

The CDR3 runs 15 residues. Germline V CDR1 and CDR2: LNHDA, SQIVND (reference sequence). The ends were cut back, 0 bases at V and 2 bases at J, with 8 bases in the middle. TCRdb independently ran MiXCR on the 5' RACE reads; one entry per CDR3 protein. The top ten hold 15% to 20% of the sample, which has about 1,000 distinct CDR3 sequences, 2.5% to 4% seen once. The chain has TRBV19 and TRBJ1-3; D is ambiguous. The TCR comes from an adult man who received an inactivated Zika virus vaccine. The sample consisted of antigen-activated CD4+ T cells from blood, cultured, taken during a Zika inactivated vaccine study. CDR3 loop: CASSIETATGNTIYF. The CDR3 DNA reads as TGTGCCAGTAGTATAGAAACAGCAACTGGAAACACCATATATTTT.